These 22 T cell receptor beta chains were all obtained from the same sample, sequenced in a study of blood T cells in healthy people across ages. Combining a sample-barcoded 5' primer with a J-beta primer mix, a second PCR ran for roughly 6 to 12 cycles. MiXCR was run by TCRdb on the 5' RACE reads, yielding one entry per CDR3 protein. Of about 1.6 million distinct CDR3 sequences listed, roughly 32% are singletons. Input material: blood. These receptors were obtained from a woman aged 25 to 39 in good health.

In its sample, this clonotype was seen a few times. The J gene is TRBJ2-7, the V gene TRBV20-1; TRBD2 matches 10 bases. From germline, CDR1 is DFQATT and CDR2 SNEGSKA (reference sequence). V was pared by 0 bases and J by 0 bases, with 14 bases of the junction left unmatched. The length of the CDR3 is 19 residues. CDR3 region: CSARDPLAGATSSSYEQYF. The CDR3 bases are TGCAGTGCTAGAGATCCCCTAGCGGGGGCTACCTCAAGCTCCTACGAGCAGTACTTC.

The chain carries TRBV5-1 and TRBJ1-2, with 8 positions matching TRBD1. CDR3 length: 15 amino acids. Germline V CDR1 and CDR2: SGHRS, YFSETQ. The V and J ends lost 4 bases and 8 bases, in that order; junction bases with no gene match: 13. The CDR3 nucleotides read TGCGCCAGCAGCGCGGGCATAATGACAGGGGACGGCTACACCTTC. Its translation: CASSAGIMTGDGYTF.

The gene calls are TRBV6-6 and TRBJ2-7, with 12 bases matching TRBD2. The CDR3 loop spans 16 amino acids. V lost 4 bases, J lost 2 bases, and 6 bases stayed unmatched. Looked up from germline, CDR1 is MNHNY and CDR2 is SVGAGI (reference sequence). This chain's CDR3 is CASSSPSGRAPYEQYF. The DNA for the CDR3 is TGTGCCAGCAGTTCCCCTAGCGGGAGGGCCCCCTACGAGCAGTACTTC.

This clonotype was seen ten or more times. The V gene is TRBV29-1, the J gene TRBJ2-7; D may be TRBD2 (6 bases). CDR3 length: 13 amino acids. Per the germline V gene, CDR1 is SQVTM and CDR2 is ANQGSEA. The V gene lost 6 bases and the J gene lost 3 bases, with 15 bases spanning the gap. The CDR3 DNA sequence: TGCAGCGTGCCCGGGGCGGGGATCTACGAGCAGTACTTC. Protein product: CSVPGAGIYEQYF.

This clonotype came up a few times. At one end the junction does not follow the germline gene, possibly because of a read error. The chain uses TRBV4-1 and TRBJ1-1; maybe TRBD1 (5 bases). Germline V gives CDR1 MGHRA, CDR2 YSYEKL. The CDR3 length is 15 residues. The CDR3 nucleotides are TGCGCCAGCAGTCAAGCGCAGGGACGGAACACTGAAGCTTTCTTT. It encodes CASSQAQGRNTEAFF.

To note about this clonotype: The missing conserved phenylalanine or tryptophan at the end of this CDR3 makes a read error likely. The DNA of the CDR3 is TGCAGCGTCATACAGGGGGCGCGGGGCTACACCTTA. It encodes CSVIQGARGYTL. The rearrangement links TRBV29-1 to TRBJ1-2, with 9 nucleotides matching TRBD1. Per the germline V gene, CDR1 is SQVTM and CDR2 is ANQGSEA. This CDR3 comprises 12 residues. V lost 6 bases to trimming and J lost 8 bases; unmatched junction nucleotides: 7.

CDR3 DNA sequence: TGTGCCAGCAGCCAATCCGGGCGACTCACAGATACGCAGTATTTT. Translating gives CASSQSGRLTDTQYF. The chain combines TRBV16 with TRBJ2-3; D is undetermined. Germline V gene sequence: CDR1 KGHSY, CDR2 FQNENV. The CDR3 has 15 amino acids. V lost 0 bases and J lost 2, with 9 bases in between.

The table lists this clonotype with a few counts. The V and J genes are TRBV20-1 and TRBJ2-2, with D unclear. The germline CDR1 and CDR2 sequences are DFQATT and SNEGSKA (reference sequence). This CDR3 spans 13 amino acids. V was clipped by 3 bases and J by 5 bases, with 10 bases between them. As DNA, the CDR3 is TGCAGTGCTAGCCTCCCTGGGACCGGGGAGCTGTTTTTT. Translation gives CSASLPGTGELFF.

This clonotype was counted a few times. The chain has TRBV7-9 and TRBJ2-7; D is unresolved. The length of the CDR3 is 16 residues. Germline V CDR1 and CDR2: SEHNR, FQNEAQ (reference sequence). Trimming stripped 2 bases from V and 2 bases from J, with 16 bases between. CDR3 in DNA: TGTGCCAGCAGCTTAAAAACAGCTAGTAAAACCTACGAGCAGTACTTC. This translates into CASSLKTASKTYEQYF.

The V call is TRBV20-1, the J call TRBJ2-5; 9 nucleotides align to TRBD2. The CDR3 consists of 16 residues. Unmatched junction bases numbered 14, after V lost 6 bases and J lost 3 bases. CDR1 DFQATT and CDR2 SNEGSKA come from the germline V gene (reference sequence). CDR3 coding DNA: TGCAGTGCCCAGCTGAGGACGGGACTAGCCAAAGAGACCCAGTACTTC. As protein: CSAQLRTGLAKETQYF.

In its sample, this clonotype was seen many times. The V call is TRBV29-1, the J call TRBJ2-7; perhaps TRBD1 as D (5 bases). The CDR3 covers 13 residues. Germline CDR1 SQVTM, CDR2 ANQGSEA. Trimming removed 4 bases at V and 4 bases at J, with 14 bases between. The CDR3 loop is CSVGKGPVYEQYF. The CDR3 coding sequence is TGCAGCGTTGGCAAGGGGCCCGTTTACGAGCAGTACTTC.

The CDR3: CARKGDGASNYGYTF. The CDR3 nucleotides read TGTGCCAGGAAGGGAGACGGAGCTTCTAACTATGGCTACACCTTC. This chain joins TRBV2 and TRBJ1-2; no definite D call. The CDR3 consists of 15 residues. Germline V lookup: CDR1 SNHLY, CDR2 FYNNEI. Trimming removed 9 bases from V and 0 bases from J, with 17 bases in between.

This clonotype has only a few counts. The chain uses TRBV20-1 and TRBJ1-6, with unresolved D. Trimming pared 3 bases from V and 5 bases from J, leaving 11 bases between. CDR3 size: 14 residues. Germline V CDR1 and CDR2: DFQATT, SNEGSKA (reference sequence). The CDR3 nucleotides read TGCAGTGCTAGGGGCGGGAGCCATAATTCACCCCTCCACTTT. It translates to CSARGGSHNSPLHF.

This chain uses TRBV5-1 with TRBJ2-7; D tentatively reads TRBD1 or TRBD2 (6 bases each). The germline V gene has CDR1 SGHRS and CDR2 YFSETQ. The CDR3 length is 14 residues. The ends were cut back, 4 bases at V and 6 bases at J, with 17 bases in the middle. The CDR3 nucleotides are TGCGCCAGCAGCCCGAGCCGAGGGGGAGGCGAGCAGTACTTC. Encoded protein: CASSPSRGGGEQYF.

V and J are TRBV27 and TRBJ2-1, with 9 nucleotides matching TRBD2. Germline CDR1 is MNHEY and CDR2 is SMNVEV (reference sequence). The CDR3 is 17 residues long. Unmatched junction bases numbered 16, after V lost 5 bases and J lost 8 bases. The CDR3 nucleotides are TGTGCCAGCAGTCCCCGGGTAGCGGGGGATTTTAAGGATGAGCAGTTCTTC. This gives the protein CASSPRVAGDFKDEQFF.

This chain uses TRBV7-3 with TRBJ2-5; D is unclear. Trimming took 5 bases from V and 1 from J, leaving 8 bases between them. Looked up from germline, CDR1 is SGHTA and CDR2 is FQGTGA. This CDR3 is built from 13 residues. CDR3 DNA: TGTGCCAGCAGCCGGACCCCCCAAGAGACCCAGTACTTC. Its protein product is CASSRTPQETQYF.

The rearrangement joins TRBV5-1 to TRBJ2-1; the D is unclear. V was clipped by 0 bases and J by 4 bases, with 14 bases between them. This CDR3 is built from 16 residues. Germline CDR1 SGHRS, CDR2 YFSETQ. CDR3 sequence (DNA): TGCGCCAGCAGCTTGGTGGGGTCCGCTGGGTACAATGAGCAGTTCTTC. It is translated as CASSLVGSAGYNEQFF.

The sample holds many counts of this clonotype. The chain joins TRBV7-2 to TRBJ2-7; TRBD2 agrees at 8 bases. The germline V gene encodes CDR1 SGHTA and CDR2 FQGNSA. After removal of 4 bases from V and 2 bases from J, the junction contained 7 bases not matched to a gene. The CDR3 consists of 15 residues. The CDR3 protein is CASSSYSGEAYEQYF. The CDR3 region has the DNA TGTGCCAGCAGCTCCTATAGCGGGGAAGCCTACGAGCAGTACTTC.

This clonotype was counted once. A much larger clone lies a single base off, so this may be a read error. The V gene is TRBV4-1, the J gene TRBJ2-5; tentatively, D is TRBD2 (6 bases). The CDR3 runs to 12 residues. Trimming took 3 bases from V and 11 from J, leaving 13 bases between them. Germline values: CDR1 MGHRA, CDR2 YSYEKL. DNA of the CDR3: TGCGCCAGCAGCCAGGAATGGAGGGAGCAGTACTTC. It translates to CASSQEWREQYF.

The rearrangement links TRBV7-2 to TRBJ2-3; D not certain. This CDR3 has 13 amino acids. Trimming pared 5 bases from V and 6 bases from J, leaving 12 bases between. CDR1 is SGHTA and CDR2 is FQGNSA in the germline V gene. CDR3 nucleotides: TGTGCCAGCAGCCCATTCCGGAAGGATACGCAGTATTTT. Protein sequence: CASSPFRKDTQYF.

This clonotype was detected ten times or more. This chain uses TRBV28 with TRBJ2-5, with D perhaps matching TRBD1 (6 bases). The CDR3 contains 15 residues. From germline, CDR1 is MDHEN and CDR2 SYDVKM. Trimming stripped 10 bases from V and 4 bases from J, with 22 bases between. CDR3 sequence: CATRGGGQARETQYF. The DNA of the CDR3 is TGTGCCACCAGGGGTGGAGGTCAAGCGCGAGAGACCCAGTACTTC.

The chain is built from TRBV5-1 and TRBJ2-3, with TRBD1 as a possible D gene (6 bases). The CDR3 is made up of 17 amino acids. Trimming removed 0 bases at V and 4 bases at J, with 18 bases between. Germline CDR1 and CDR2: SGHRS and YFSETQ. CDR3: CASSLAVKDSAADTQYF. The CDR3 DNA reads as TGCGCCAGCAGCTTGGCCGTCAAGGACAGCGCGGCAGATACGCAGTATTTT.